The rows below give T cell receptor beta chains drawn from one sample of a study of blood T cell repertoires in COVID-19. The protocol was immunoSEQ multiplex PCR, while the TCRdb copy is restricted to in-frame clones and leaves out a portion. This table holds under 150,000 clones, about 80% found once. The sample consisted of peripheral blood. Every receptor here comes from a human donor in a cohort sampled during active COVID-19. CDR3s include the opening cysteine and the closing phenylalanine or tryptophan. Fields, in order: clone size, D gene, V gene, J gene, CDR3 DNA, CDR3 protein. D genes are given only for firm matches. Not every row has a clone size; where given, it reads once, few, many or a size class.

size: few; D: TRBD2; V: TRBV30; J: TRBJ2-7; DNA: TGTGCCTGGAACCCGGGACTAGCTAACGAGCAGTACTTC; CDR3: CAWNPGLANEQYF
size: few; D: TRBD1; V: TRBV15; J: TRBJ1-5; DNA: TGTGCCACCAGCCCCCGGGACAGGATTAGCAATCAGCCCCAGCATTTT; CDR3: CATSPRDRISNQPQHF
size: NA; D: NA; V: TRBV29-1; J: TRBJ1-1; DNA: TGCAGCGCAAGCCGGGACTTGAACACTGAAGCTTTCTTT; CDR3: CSASRDLNTEAFF
size: NA; D: NA; V: TRBV7-9; J: TRBJ1-4; DNA: TGTGCCAGCAGCTTAGCCCAGGGTCCTCCAACTAATGAAAAACTGTTTTTT; CDR3: CASSLAQGPPTNEKLFF
size: NA; D: TRBD2; V: TRBV29-1; J: TRBJ2-1; DNA: TGCAGCGCCGAGCGGGGGGGTTCCTACAATGAGCAGTTCTTC; CDR3: CSAERGGSYNEQFF
size: NA; D: TRBD1; V: TRBV27; J: TRBJ1-2; DNA: TGTGCCAGCAGTCCGGGACAGGGGGTGGCATATGGCTACACCTTC; CDR3: CASSPGQGVAYGYTF
size: once; D: NA; V: TRBV6-1; J: TRBJ1-6; DNA: TGTGCCAGCAGTGACACAGGGCCCAAATCCCCCCTCCACTTT; CDR3: CASSDTGPKSPLHF
size: NA; D: TRBD1; V: TRBV7-9; J: TRBJ1-4; DNA: TGTGCCAGCAGCTCGCAGGGGGCGAATGAAAAACTGTTTTTT; CDR3: CASSSQGANEKLFF
size: once; D: NA; V: TRBV5-1; J: TRBJ2-3; DNA: TGCGCCAGCTCCGTAGGGGCAGATACGCAGTATTTT; CDR3: CASSVGADTQYF
size: NA; D: NA; V: TRBV7-8; J: TRBJ1-1; DNA: TGTGCCAGCAGCTTCAACAGGAAGAACACTGAAGCTTTCTTT; CDR3: CASSFNRKNTEAFF
size: few; D: TRBD1; V: TRBV5-6; J: TRBJ2-3; DNA: TGTGCCAGCAGCTTCCAGGACAGGGGGGGCCATACGCAGTATTTT; CDR3: CASSFQDRGGHTQYF
size: NA; D: TRBD1; V: TRBV7-3; J: TRBJ1-6; DNA: TGTGCCAGCAGCTCGACAGGGGGCTCGGATTCACCCCTCCACTTT; CDR3: CASSSTGGSDSPLHF
size: NA; D: NA; V: TRBV19; J: TRBJ2-3; DNA: TGTGCCAGTGCCCGGGAAGGGGGGGCCAGAAATACGCAGTATTTT; CDR3: CASAREGGARNTQYF
size: NA; D: TRBD1; V: TRBV4-2; J: TRBJ1-4; DNA: TGTGCCAGCAGCCAAGATGGGACAGTCTATGAAAAACTGTTTTTT; CDR3: CASSQDGTVYEKLFF
size: NA; D: TRBD2; V: TRBV18; J: TRBJ2-1; DNA: TGTGCCAGCTCACCACTTGCGCGGGGGGGCATCAATGAGCAGTTCTTC; CDR3: CASSPLARGGINEQFF
size: NA; D: NA; V: TRBV6-5; J: TRBJ2-5; DNA: TGTGCCAGCAGCAATACAGGGTCCCCGGGGACCCAGTACTTC; CDR3: CASSNTGSPGTQYF
size: NA; D: TRBD2; V: TRBV5-5; J: TRBJ2-1; DNA: TGTGCCAGCAGCTTGGGAGCGGGGGGGCCGTTCGATGAGCAGTTCTTC; CDR3: CASSLGAGGPFDEQFF
size: NA; D: TRBD2; V: TRBV10-2; J: TRBJ2-2; DNA: TGCGCCAGCAGCACCGGGACTAGCGGGGGTAGCGGGGAGCTGTTTTTT; CDR3: CASSTGTSGGSGELFF